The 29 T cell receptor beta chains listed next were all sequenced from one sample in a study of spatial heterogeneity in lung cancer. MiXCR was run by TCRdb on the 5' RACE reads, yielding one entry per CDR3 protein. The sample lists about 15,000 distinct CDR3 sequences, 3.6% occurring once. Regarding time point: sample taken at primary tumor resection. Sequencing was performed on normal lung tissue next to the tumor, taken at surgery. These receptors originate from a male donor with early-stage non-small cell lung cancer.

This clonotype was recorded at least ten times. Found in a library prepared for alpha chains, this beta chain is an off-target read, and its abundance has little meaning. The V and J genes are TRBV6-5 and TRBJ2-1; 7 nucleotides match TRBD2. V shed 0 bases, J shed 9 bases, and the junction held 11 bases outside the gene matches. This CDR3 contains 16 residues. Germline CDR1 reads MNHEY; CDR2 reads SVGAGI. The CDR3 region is CASSYSRASGVGEQFF. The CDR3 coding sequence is TGTGCCAGCAGTTACTCGAGGGCTAGCGGAGTTGGTGAGCAGTTCTTC.

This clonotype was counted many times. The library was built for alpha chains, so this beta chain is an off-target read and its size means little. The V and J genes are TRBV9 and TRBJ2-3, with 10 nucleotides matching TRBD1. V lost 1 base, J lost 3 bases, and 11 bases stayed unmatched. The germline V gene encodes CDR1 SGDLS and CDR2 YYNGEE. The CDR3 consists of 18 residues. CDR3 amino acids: CASSVSPGQGFVTDTQYF. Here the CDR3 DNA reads TGTGCCAGCAGCGTAAGTCCGGGACAGGGGTTTGTTACAGATACGCAGTATTTT. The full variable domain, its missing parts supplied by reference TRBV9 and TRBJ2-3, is DSGVTQTPKHLITATGQRVTLRCSPRSGDLSVYWYQQSLDQGLQFLIQYYNGEERAKGNILERFSAQQFPDLHSELNLSSLELGDSALYFCASSVSPGQGFVTDTQYFGPGTRLTVL.

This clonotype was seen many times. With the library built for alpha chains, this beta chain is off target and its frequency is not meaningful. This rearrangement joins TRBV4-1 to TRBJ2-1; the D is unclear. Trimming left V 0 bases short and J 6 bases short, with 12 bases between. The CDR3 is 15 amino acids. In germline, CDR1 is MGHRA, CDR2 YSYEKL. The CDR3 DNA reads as TGCGCCAGCAGCCAAGACAAATCAACACGCAATGAGCAGTTCTTC. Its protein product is CASSQDKSTRNEQFF.

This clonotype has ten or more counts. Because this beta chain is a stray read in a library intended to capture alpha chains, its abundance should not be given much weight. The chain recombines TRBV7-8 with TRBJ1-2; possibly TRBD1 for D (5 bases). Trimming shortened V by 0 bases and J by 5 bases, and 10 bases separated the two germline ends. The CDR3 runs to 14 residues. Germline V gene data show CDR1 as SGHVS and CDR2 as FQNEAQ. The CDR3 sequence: CASSLAQGRYGYTF. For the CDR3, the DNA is TGTGCCAGCAGCTTAGCGCAGGGTCGGTATGGCTACACCTTC.

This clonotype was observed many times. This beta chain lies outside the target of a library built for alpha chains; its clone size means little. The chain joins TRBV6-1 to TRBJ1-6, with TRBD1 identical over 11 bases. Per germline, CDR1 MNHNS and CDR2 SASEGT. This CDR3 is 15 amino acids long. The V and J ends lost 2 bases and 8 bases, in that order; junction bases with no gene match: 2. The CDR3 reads CASSERTGGDSPLHF. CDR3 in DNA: TGTGCCAGCAGTGAACGGACAGGGGGCGATTCACCCCTCCACTTT.

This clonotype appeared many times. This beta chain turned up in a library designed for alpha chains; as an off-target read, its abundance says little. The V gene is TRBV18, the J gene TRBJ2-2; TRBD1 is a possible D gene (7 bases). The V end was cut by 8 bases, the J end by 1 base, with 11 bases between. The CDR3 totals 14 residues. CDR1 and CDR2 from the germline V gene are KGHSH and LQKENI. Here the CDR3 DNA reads TGTGCCAGCGCGGGACAGCTGAACACCGGGGAGCTGTTTTTT. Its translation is CASAGQLNTGELFF.

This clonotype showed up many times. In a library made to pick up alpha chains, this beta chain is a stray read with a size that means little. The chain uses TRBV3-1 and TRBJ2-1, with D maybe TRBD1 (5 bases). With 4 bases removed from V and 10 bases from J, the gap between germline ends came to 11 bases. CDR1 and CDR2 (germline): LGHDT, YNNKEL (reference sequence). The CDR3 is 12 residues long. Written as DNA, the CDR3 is TGTGCCAGCAGCCTGACAGCCAACGAGCAGTTCTTC. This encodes CASSLTANEQFF.

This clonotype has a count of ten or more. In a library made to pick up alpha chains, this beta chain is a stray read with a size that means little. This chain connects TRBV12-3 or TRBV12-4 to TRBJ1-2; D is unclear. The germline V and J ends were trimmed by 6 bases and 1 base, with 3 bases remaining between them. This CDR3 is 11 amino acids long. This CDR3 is CASRLNYGYTF. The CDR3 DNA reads TGTGCCAGCAGACTTAACTATGGCTACACCTTC.

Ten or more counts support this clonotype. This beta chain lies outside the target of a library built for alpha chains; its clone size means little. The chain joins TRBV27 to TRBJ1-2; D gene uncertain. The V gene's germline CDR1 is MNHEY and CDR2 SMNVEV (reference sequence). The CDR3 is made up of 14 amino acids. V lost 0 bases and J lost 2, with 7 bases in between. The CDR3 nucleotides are TGTGCCAGCAGTTTATCGTCCGGAAACTATGGCTACACCTTC. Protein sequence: CASSLSSGNYGYTF.

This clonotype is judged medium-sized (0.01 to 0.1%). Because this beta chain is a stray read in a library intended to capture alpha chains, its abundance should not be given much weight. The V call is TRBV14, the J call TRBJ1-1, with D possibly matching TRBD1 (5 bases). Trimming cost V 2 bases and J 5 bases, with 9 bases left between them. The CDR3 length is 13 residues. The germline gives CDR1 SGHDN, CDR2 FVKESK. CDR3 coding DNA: TGTGCCAGCAGCCAACAGGGTGGGACTGAAGCTTTCTTT. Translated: CASSQQGGTEAFF. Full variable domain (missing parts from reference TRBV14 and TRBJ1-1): EAGVTQFPSHSVIEKGQTVTLRCDPISGHDNLYWYRRVMGKEIKFLLHFVKESKQDESGMPNNRFLAERTGGTYSTLKVQPAELEDSGVYFCASSQQGGTEAFFGQGTRLTVV.

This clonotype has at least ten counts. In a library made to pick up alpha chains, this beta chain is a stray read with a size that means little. The CDR3 coding sequence is TGCAGCGCGTCAGACAGATACTACTACACCTTC. Amino acids: CSASDRYYYTF. The rearrangement uses TRBV29-1 and TRBJ1-2; a weak D match, TRBD1 (5 bases). Germline loops: CDR1 SQVTM, CDR2 ANQGSEA. V dropped 7 bases and J dropped 10 bases, with 16 bases sitting between them. The CDR3 is 11 amino acids.

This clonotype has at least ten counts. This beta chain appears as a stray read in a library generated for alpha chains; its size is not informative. DNA for the CDR3: TGTGCCAGCAGTGGACACGGAGAGACCCAGTACTTC. As protein: CASSGHGETQYF. The rearrangement links TRBV25-1 to TRBJ2-5; D is unclear. The CDR3 totals 12 residues. Trimming left V 4 bases short and J 4 bases short, with 7 bases between. Germline CDR1 and CDR2: MGHDK and SYGVNS.

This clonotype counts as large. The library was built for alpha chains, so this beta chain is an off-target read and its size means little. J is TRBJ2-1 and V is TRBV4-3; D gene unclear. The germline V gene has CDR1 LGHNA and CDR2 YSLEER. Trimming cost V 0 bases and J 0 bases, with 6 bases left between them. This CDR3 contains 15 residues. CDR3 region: CASSQDWGSYNEQFF. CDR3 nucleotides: TGCGCCAGCAGCCAAGATTGGGGCTCCTACAATGAGCAGTTCTTC.

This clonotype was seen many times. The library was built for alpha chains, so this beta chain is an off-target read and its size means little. CDR3 amino acids: CASSRDSFTDTQYF. CDR3 sequence (DNA): TGTGCCAGCAGCCGCGATTCCTTCACAGATACGCAGTATTTT. The chain links TRBV28 to TRBJ2-3, with D hard to call. This CDR3 is built from 14 residues. CDR1 and CDR2 from the germline V gene are MDHEN and SYDVKM. Trimming removed 6 bases from V and 2 bases from J, with 12 bases in between.

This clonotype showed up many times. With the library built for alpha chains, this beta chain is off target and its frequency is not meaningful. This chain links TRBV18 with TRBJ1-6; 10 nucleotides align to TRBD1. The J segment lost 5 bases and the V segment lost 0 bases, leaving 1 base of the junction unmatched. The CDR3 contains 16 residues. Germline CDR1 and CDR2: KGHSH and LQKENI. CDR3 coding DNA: TGTGCCAGCTCACCACCGGGACAGGGGAATAATTCACCCCTCCACTTT. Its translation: CASSPPGQGNNSPLHF.

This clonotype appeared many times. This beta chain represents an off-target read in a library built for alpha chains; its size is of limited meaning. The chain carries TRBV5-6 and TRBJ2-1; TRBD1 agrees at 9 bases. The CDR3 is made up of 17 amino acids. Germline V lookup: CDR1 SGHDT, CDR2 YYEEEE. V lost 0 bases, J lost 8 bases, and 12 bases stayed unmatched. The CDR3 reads CASSLVWGTGSTDEQFF. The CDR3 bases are TGTGCCAGCAGCTTGGTCTGGGGGACAGGGTCTACGGATGAGCAGTTCTTC.

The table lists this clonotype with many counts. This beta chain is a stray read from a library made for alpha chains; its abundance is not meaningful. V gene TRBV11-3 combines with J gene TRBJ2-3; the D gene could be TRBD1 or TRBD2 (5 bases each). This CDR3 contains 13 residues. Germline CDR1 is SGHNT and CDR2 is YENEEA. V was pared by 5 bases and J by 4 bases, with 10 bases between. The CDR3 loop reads CASSEGTADTQYF. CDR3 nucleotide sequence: TGTGCCAGCAGCGAAGGGACCGCAGATACGCAGTATTTT.

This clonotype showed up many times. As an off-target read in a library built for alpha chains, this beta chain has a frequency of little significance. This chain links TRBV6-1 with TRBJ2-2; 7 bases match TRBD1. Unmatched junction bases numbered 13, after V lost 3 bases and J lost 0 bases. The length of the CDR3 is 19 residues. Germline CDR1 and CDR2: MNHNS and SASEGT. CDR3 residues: CASSENRQGFIANTGELFF. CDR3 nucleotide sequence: TGTGCCAGCAGTGAGAACAGACAGGGATTCATCGCGAACACCGGGGAGCTGTTTTTT.

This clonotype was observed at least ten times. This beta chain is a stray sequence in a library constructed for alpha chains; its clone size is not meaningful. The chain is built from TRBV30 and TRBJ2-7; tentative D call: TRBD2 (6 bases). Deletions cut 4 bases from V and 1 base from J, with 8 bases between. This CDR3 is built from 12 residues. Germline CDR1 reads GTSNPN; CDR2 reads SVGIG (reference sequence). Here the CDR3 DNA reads TGTGCCTGGACGCGGGATTCCTACGAGCAGTACTTC. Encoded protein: CAWTRDSYEQYF.

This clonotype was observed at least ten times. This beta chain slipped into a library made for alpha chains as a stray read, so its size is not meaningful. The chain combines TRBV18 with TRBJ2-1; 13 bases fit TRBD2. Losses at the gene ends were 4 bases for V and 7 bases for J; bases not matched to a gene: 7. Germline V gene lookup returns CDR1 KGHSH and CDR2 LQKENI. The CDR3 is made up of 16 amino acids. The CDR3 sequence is CASSLSGTSGINEQFF. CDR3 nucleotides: TGTGCCAGCTCACTGTCCGGGACTAGCGGGATTAATGAGCAGTTCTTC.

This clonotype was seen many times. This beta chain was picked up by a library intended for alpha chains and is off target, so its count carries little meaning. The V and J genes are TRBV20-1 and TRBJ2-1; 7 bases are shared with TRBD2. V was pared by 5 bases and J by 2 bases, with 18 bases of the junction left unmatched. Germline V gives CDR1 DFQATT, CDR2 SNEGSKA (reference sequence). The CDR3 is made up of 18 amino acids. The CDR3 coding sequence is TGCAGTGCTCCGATGCCTTATTCTGGCGGGAGCGCCTACAATGAGCAGTTCTTC. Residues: CSAPMPYSGGSAYNEQFF.

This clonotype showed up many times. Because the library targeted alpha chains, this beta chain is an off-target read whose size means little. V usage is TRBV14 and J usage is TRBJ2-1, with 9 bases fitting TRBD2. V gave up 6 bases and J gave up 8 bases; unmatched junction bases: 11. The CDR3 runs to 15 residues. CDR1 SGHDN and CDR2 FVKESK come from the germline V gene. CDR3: CASSSSGRSRDEQFF. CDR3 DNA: TGTGCCAGCAGTAGCAGCGGGAGGAGTAGGGATGAGCAGTTCTTC.

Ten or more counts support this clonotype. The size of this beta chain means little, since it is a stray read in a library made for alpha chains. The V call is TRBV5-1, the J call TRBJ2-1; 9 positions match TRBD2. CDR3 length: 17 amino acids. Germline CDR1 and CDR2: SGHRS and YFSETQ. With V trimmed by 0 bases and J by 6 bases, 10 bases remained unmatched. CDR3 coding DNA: TGCGCCAGCAGCTTGGGGGCGGGAGGGCCCTCCGCCAATGAGCAGTTCTTC. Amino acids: CASSLGAGGPSANEQFF. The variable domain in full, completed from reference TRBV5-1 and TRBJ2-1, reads KAGVTQTPRYLIKTRGQQVTLSCSPISGHRSVSWYQQTPGQGLQFLFEYFSETQRNKGNFPGRFSGRQFSNSRSEMNVSTLELGDSALYLCASSLGAGGPSANEQFFGPGTRLTVL.

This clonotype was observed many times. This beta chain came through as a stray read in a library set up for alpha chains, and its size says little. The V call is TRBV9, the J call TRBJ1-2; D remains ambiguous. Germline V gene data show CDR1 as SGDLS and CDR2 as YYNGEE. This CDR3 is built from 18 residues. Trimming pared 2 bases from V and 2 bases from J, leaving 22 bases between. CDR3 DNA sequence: TGTGCCAGCAGCGTCACCCTGACCGGGATCTTCAGAAACTATGGCTACACCTTC. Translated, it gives CASSVTLTGIFRNYGYTF.

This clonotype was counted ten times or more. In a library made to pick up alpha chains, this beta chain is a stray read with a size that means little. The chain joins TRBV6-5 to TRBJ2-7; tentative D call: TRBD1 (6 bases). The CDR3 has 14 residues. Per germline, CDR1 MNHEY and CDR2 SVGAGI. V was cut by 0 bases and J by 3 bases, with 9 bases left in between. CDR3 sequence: CASSYSGQLYEQYF. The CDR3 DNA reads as TGTGCCAGCAGTTACTCGGGACAACTCTACGAGCAGTACTTC.

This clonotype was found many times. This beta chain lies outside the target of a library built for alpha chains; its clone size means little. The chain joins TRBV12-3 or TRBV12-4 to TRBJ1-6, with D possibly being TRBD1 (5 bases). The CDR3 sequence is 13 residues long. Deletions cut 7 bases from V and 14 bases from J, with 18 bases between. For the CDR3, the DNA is TGTGCCAGCAACCGGGCAGGGAGTCTTTCCCTCCACTTT. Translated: CASNRAGSLSLHF.

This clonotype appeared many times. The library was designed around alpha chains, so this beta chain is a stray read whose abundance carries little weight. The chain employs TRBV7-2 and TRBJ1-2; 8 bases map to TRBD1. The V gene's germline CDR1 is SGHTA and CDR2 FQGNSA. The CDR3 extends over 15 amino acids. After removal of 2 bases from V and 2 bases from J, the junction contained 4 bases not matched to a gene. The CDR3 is CASSLTGGTNYGYTF. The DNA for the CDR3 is TGTGCCAGCAGCTTAACAGGGGGGACAAACTATGGCTACACCTTC. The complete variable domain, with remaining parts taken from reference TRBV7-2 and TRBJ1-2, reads GAGVSQSPSNKVTEKGKDVELRCDPISGHTALYWYRQSLGQGLEFLIYFQGNSAPDKSGLPSDRFSAERTGGSVSTLTIQRTQQEDSAVYLCASSLTGGTNYGYTFGSGTRLTVV.

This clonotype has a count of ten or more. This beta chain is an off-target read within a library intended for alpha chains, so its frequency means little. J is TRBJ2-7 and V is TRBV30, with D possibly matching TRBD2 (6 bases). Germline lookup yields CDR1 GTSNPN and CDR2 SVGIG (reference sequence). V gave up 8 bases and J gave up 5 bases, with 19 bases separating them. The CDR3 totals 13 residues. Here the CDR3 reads CAGARGTQNEQYF. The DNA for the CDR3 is TGTGCCGGGGCTCGGGGGACTCAGAACGAGCAGTACTTC.

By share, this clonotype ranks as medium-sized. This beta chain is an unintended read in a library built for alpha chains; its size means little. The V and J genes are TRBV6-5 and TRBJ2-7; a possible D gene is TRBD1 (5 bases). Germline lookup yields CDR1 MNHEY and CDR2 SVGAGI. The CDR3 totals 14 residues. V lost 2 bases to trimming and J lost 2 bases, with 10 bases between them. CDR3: CASSYIQGTYEQYF. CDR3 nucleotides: TGTGCCAGCAGTTACATTCAGGGTACCTACGAGCAGTACTTC.